This entry is about one TCR beta chain. Its antigen is still unknown. It has no much larger one-base neighbor in the sample; base qualities were not kept. The data were obtained in a study of cytomegalovirus exposure and HLA in healthy donors (dated by TCRdb to the late 2010s). With respect to the entire study: An earlier analysis of about 560 of the donors reported 250 to 350 Gb of sequence data and 117 million unique TCR beta sequences obtained from about 179 million T cells. An early release covering approximately 600 HLA-typed donors comprised 300 to 350 gigabases of sequencing data and 65 million to 100 million unique TCR sequences. Among the 398 genotyped donors, more than 70% belonged to the genetic ancestry cluster associated with self-reported Caucasian donors. The study aimed to test whether signatures of past pathogen exposure could be identified by cataloging public T cell receptors. The study used immunosequencing to profile the T cell repertoires of 666 subjects and linked those repertoires to cytomegalovirus serostatus. Along with the approximately 700-subject first cohort, a separate validation cohort of around 120 different subjects was used. High-throughput TCR immunosequencing, statistical association of individual TCRs with disease status, and machine learning were combined to predict cytomegalovirus infection status. In a later analysis, previously published TCR beta repertoires from more than 500 donors were re-analyzed and high-resolution HLA genotyping was added so that TCR occurrence patterns could be studied. In the later analysis, no new phenotypic data were used to find candidate immune exposures; instead, reliance was placed on TCR beta sequences and their occurrence across donors. An earlier analysis of fewer than 700 of the donors applied high-throughput TCR beta sequencing to assess whether each TCR beta V gene segment acted as functional or pseudogenic. Donor age, sex, ethnicity and CMV serostatus were collected together with the repertoire data. A later genetic analysis took genome-wide SNP genotypes for about 65% of the 666 donors and used that subset as a discovery cohort. Every repertoire in the discovery cohort had been generated on one and the same sequencing platform. Both class I and class II loci were covered by HLA typing, at four-digit resolution. The number of typed donors differed by locus: roughly 620-630 for A, B, C, DRB1 and DQB1; some 500 for DQA1; approximately 610 for DPA1; and around 470 for DPB1. Five DR-DQ haplotypes were treated as single units for association and clustering because of strong linkage in the cohort. Among 398 genotyped donors of the cohort, an average of about 240,000 unique TCR beta nucleotide sequences was sequenced per donor, of which about 20% were non-productive.

Library preparation used the immunoSEQ multiplex PCR assay. The multiplex PCR relied on a mix of 60 forward primers for TCR Vbeta segments and 13 reverse primers for TCR Jbeta segments. Amplification of the CDR3 region of rearranged TCR beta genes was performed with a multiplex PCR assay on genomic DNA. The amplified TCR beta libraries were sequenced on the Illumina HiSeq System as 87-base-pair reads. In the authors' own workflow: Across the roughly 700 repertoires, a later analysis counted roughly 84 million unique TCR beta chains, some 11 million of which were shared by at least two donors. Raw reads were error-corrected and collapsed into unique sequences with a nearest-neighbor algorithm that merged closely related sequences to remove PCR and sequencing errors. V, D and J gene segments were assigned by aligning CDR3 sequences to IMGT reference sequences. For a sequence to be retained, a match of at least six nucleotides to both a V gene segment and a J gene segment was required. A rearrangement counted as productive if the CDR3 had no stop codons and remained in frame with V and J, and every other rearrangement counted as non-productive. Following IMGT convention, CDR3 was defined as the stretch from the second conserved V-encoded cysteine up to the conserved J-encoded phenylalanine. In an earlier analysis of some 550 of the donors, sequences lacking an unambiguous match to a single V gene segment were excluded. In an earlier analysis of a few hundred of the donors, V segments were called functional above 56.7% productive rearrangements and were called segregating when the between-donor standard deviation exceeded 5%. A statistical classification framework was developed to diagnose cytomegalovirus status using the catalog of TCR beta chain sequences. In a later analysis, V and J genes were assigned by comparing TCR nucleotide sequences against IMGT/GENE-DB human TR gene sequences. The TCRdist pipeline was used in a later analysis to assign CDR3 sequences and most-parsimonious VDJ recombination scenarios. In a later analysis, each TCR beta chain was defined by its CDR3 amino acid sequence together with its V-gene family, and reads lacking a unique V-gene family were excluded. To address suspected cross-contamination and a sequencing artifact, a later analysis removed 592 highly shared, low-generation-probability nucleotide sequences. A later analysis calculated a clonal expansion index for each public chain from normalized within-repertoire ranks of inferred template counts. A later analysis computed generation probabilities with a VDJ recombination model fitted to out-of-frame rearrangements, and checked the results against IGoR. In a later analysis, TCR-TCR, TCR-HLA and TCR-CMV co-occurrence was scored with hypergeometric tests, and a repertoire-size bias correction was applied to TCR pairs. In a later analysis, false discovery rates were estimated by permuting HLA or CMV assignments 20 times. In a later analysis, co-occurring TCRs were grouped with DBSCAN, and TCRdist sequence similarity was added when clustering was performed within HLA-allele-positive subsets. For co-occurrence clustering, repertoires with fewer than 30,000 or more than 120,000 public chains were excluded, along with 5 or 6 repertoires with anomalous nucleotide sharing. TCRdb carries this immuneACCESS record with in-frame sequences only. Its versions omit some clonotypes, under half of them owing to an unresolved V gene in the studies checked, with the rest unexplained. Clone size and V and J calls were adopted from that table, with D and trimming inferred from the DNA. This sample comprises approximately 200,000 clones, approximately 79% of them detected only once. In total, the top ten clones hold roughly 1.5% of the sample.

The cohort was made up of around 720 healthy bone marrow donors. At the time of sampling, every cohort member was nominally healthy, though immune exposures that went unrecorded were likely present. The donor tested CMV seropositive, placing the donor among the roughly 300 seropositive members of the cohort. A peripheral blood sample was provided by each donor, and peripheral blood mononuclear cells were used for TCR beta sequencing. Genomic DNA was extracted from the blood cell samples with the Qiagen DNeasy Blood Extraction Kit. Overall results and qualifications from the work: Specific HLA alleles were associated with 15,000 to 20,000 TCR beta sequences at a false discovery rate of 0.05 in a later analysis. Immune exposure information for the cohort was limited to CMV serostatus. A later analysis found that most CMV-associated TCR beta chains appeared HLA-restricted, with HLA associations seemingly driven largely by CMV exposure. The earlier analysis of nearly 600 of the donors excluded seventeen rarely observed V segments, including chromosome 9 orphons, because counts were too low. In a later genetic analysis, fewer N-insertions in productive TCRs were reported among donors in an Asian-associated ancestry cluster than the approximately 670-donor mean. Because some donors lacked HLA typing at each locus, the association tests relied only on the typed subset. In a later analysis, several top co-occurrence clusters were reported to appear linked to parvovirus B19, influenza, CMV and Epstein-Barr virus. In a later analysis, the rate of TCR association differed among HLA loci, with DRB1 alleles having the most associated TCRs and HLA-C alleles having the fewest. It was suggested by the authors that the approach could potentially be generalized to other disease states and immunological phenotypes. Only TCR beta chains were sequenced in this cohort, and the absence of alpha or paired-chain data limited detectable features. The study listed approximately 150 TCR beta chains as associated with cytomegalovirus. In both the original and validation cohorts, the classifier was reported to diagnose cytomegalovirus status with high specificity and sensitivity. Three of the identified cytomegalovirus-associated TCR beta chains were confirmed in vitro to be specific for cytomegalovirus antigens. When HLA alleles, especially DR and DQ, strongly co-occurred, TCR associations were difficult to assign to individual alleles. In a later analysis, HLA-associated TCR beta chains showed more clonal expansion and lower generation probabilities than non-associated chains that were equally common. A later genetic analysis associated a missense DCLRE1C variant with V-gene and J-gene trimming of TCR beta chains, and an independent cohort replicated the association. Most TCR sequences were observed very rarely across donors, whereas some public TCRs were present in many individuals. Roughly uniform sequencing depth across donors was assumed in presence/absence analyses, although this assumption may not hold. A further reported finding was that TCR beta sequences accurately predicted the HLA-A and HLA-B alleles for most subjects in the first cohort. An earlier analysis of approximately 570 of the donors showed that most TCR beta V segments appeared in productive rearrangements either about 90% or about 30% of the time, which broadly matched IMGT annotations. A cluster of highly shared sequence variants was judged likely to be a technical artifact of the sequencing pipeline. Correlated functional status among segregating V segments might reflect linkage disequilibrium, but an unknown experimental factor could not be ruled out.

The TCR was taken from a girl between 5 and 17 years old in good health and CMV-seropositive. Sequencing input: PBMCs.

The nucleotide sequence reads as follows: TGTGCCAGCAGCCGGGACAGCCTCTATGGCTACACCTTC. Its product reads: CASSRDSLYGYTF. The rearrangement joined TRBV5-8 to TRBJ1-2, and 7 junctional nucleotides match TRBD1. The germline V gene sets CDR1 to SGHTS and CDR2 to YDEGEE. Ends trimmed: V by 4 bases, J by 4 bases; bases unmatched to a gene: 4. The CDR3 holds 13 amino acids from the cysteine to the phenylalanine. Kept here is only the CDR3 DNA, which spans 39 bases and is read in frame from base 1.